This T cell receptor (beta chain) was observed in a study of shared clonotypes between healthy human individuals. Per the study methods: ImmunoSEQ junction-only sequences lacked quality scores, so their filtering differed. Libraries were prepared by immunoSEQ multiplex PCR; TCRdb keeps only in-frame clonotypes and omits some of them. D and trimming come from the DNA, and the V and J calls and clone size come from that table. This sample has around 700,000 clones; 74% occur once, and the top ten carry over 1.5%. In the CD4+ fraction, cells were divided into CD45RA+ naive and CD45RA-negative memory subsets. The germline V gene has CDR1 MNHEY and CDR2 SMNVEV (reference sequence). Trimming at V came to 0 bases and at J to 3 bases, leaving 0 bases not matched to a gene. The CDR3 totals 15 residues. About this clone itself: The same CDR3 arises from other DNA sequences in this sample as well.

The receptor comes from a woman aged 25 to 39 in good health. Input material: memory CD4+ T cells sorted from blood. The sample's subset: CD45RA-negative fraction. The chain employs TRBV27 and TRBJ2-1; 9 bases align to TRBD2. The CDR3 spells CASSLSSGSYNEQFF. In nucleotides, the CDR3 is TGTGCCAGCAGTTTATCTAGCGGGAGCTACAATGAGCAGTTCTTC.